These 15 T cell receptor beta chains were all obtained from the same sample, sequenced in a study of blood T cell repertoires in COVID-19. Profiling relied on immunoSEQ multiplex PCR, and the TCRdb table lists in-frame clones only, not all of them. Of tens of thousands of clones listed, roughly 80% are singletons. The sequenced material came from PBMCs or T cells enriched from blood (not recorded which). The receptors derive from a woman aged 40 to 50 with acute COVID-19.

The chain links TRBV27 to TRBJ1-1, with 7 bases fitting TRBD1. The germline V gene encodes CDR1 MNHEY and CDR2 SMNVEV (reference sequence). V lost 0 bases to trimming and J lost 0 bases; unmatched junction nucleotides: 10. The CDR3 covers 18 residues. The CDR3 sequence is CASSLSGVLGQVNTEAFF. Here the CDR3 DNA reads TGTGCCAGCAGTTTATCTGGTGTCTTAGGACAGGTGAACACTGAAGCTTTCTTT.

CDR3 bases: TGTGCCAGCTCACCACGGGCGACAGGGGGCGCGGATACTGAAGCTTTCTTT. It translates to CASSPRATGGADTEAFF. V gene TRBV18 combines with J gene TRBJ1-1; 10 bases are a match to TRBD1. V was clipped by 1 base and J by 5 bases; unmatched bases: 10. This CDR3 region has 17 residues. CDR1 is KGHSH, CDR2 LQKENI, per germline. Looking up the rest from reference TRBV18 and TRBJ1-1 gives the full variable domain: NAGVMQNPRHLVRRRGQEARLRCSPMKGHSHVYWYRQLPEEGLKFMVYLQKENIIDESGMPKERFSAEFPKEGPSILRIQQVVRGDSAAYFCASSPRATGGADTEAFFGQGTRLTVV.

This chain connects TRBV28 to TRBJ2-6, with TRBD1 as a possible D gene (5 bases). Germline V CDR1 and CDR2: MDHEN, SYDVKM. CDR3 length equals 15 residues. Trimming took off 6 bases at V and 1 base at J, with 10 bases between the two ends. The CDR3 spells CASSRQGSGANVLTF. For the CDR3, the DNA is TGTGCCAGCAGCCGCCAGGGATCTGGGGCCAACGTCCTGACTTTC. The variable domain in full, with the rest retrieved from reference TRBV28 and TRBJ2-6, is DVKVTQSSRYLVKRTGEKVFLECVQDMDHENMFWYRQDPGLGLRLIYFSYDVKMKEKGDIPEGYSVSREKKERFSLILESASTNQTSMYLCASSRQGSGANVLTFGAGSRLTVL.

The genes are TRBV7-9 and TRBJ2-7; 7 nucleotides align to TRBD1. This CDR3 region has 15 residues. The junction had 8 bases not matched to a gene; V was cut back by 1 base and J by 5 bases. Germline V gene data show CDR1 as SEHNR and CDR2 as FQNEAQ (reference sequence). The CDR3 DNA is TGTGCCAGCAGCTTAGTAACCGGGACAGAGGACGAGCAGTACTTC. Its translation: CASSLVTGTEDEQYF.

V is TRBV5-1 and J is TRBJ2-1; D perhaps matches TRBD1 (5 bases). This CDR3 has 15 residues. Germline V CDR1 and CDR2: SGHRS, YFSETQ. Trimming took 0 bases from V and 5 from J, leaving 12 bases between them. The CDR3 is CASSLGSQGHNEQFF. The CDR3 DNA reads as TGCGCCAGCAGCTTGGGAAGTCAGGGCCACAATGAGCAGTTCTTC.

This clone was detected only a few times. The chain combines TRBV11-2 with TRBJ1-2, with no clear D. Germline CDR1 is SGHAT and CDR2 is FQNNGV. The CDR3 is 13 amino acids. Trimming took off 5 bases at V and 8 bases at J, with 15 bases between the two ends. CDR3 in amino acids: CASSPTSGVGYTF. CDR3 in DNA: TGTGCCAGCAGCCCGACTTCGGGAGTCGGCTACACCTTC.

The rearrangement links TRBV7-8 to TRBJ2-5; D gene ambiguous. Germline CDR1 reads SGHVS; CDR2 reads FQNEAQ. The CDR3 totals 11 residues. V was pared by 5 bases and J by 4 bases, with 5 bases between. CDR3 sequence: CASSALETQYF. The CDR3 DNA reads TGTGCCAGCAGCGCGTTAGAGACCCAGTACTTC.

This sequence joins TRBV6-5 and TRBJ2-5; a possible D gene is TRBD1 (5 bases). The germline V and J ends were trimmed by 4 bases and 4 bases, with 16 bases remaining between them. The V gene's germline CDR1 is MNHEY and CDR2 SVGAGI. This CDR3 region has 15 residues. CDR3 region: CASSSRQGYVETQYF. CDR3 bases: TGTGCCAGCAGTTCACGGCAGGGCTATGTAGAGACCCAGTACTTC.

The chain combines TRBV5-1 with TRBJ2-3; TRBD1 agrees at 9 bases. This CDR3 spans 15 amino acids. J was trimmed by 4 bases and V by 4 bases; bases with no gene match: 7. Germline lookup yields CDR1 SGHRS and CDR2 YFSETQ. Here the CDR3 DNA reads TGCGCCAGCAGCACCTACAGGGGGCGGGCAGATACGCAGTATTTT. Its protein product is CASSTYRGRADTQYF.

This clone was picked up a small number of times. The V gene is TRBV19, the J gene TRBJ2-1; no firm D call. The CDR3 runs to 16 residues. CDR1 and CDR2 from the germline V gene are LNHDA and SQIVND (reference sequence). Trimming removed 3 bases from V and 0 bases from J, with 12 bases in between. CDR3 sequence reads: CASSIIVALSYNEQFF. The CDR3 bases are TGTGCCAGTAGTATTATAGTTGCCCTCTCCTACAATGAGCAGTTCTTC.

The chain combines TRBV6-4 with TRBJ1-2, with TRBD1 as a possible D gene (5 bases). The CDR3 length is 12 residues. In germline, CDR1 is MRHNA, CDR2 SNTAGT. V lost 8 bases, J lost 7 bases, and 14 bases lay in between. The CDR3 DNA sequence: TGTGCCAGCCTTATGAACAGGTTTGGCTACACCTTC. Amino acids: CASLMNRFGYTF.

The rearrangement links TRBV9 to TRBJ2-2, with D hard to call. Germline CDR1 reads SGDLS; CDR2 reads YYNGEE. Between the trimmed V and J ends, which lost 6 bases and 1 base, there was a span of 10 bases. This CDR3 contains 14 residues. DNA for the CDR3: TGTGCCAGCAACCTAGGTAGGAACACCGGGGAGCTGTTTTTT. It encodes CASNLGRNTGELFF.

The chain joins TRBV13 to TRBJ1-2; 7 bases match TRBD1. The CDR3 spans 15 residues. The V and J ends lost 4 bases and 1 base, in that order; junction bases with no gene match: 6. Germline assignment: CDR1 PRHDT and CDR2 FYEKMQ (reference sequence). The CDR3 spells CASSSQGSGNYGYTF. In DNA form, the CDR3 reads TGTGCCAGCAGCTCACAGGGGTCGGGTAACTATGGCTACACCTTC.

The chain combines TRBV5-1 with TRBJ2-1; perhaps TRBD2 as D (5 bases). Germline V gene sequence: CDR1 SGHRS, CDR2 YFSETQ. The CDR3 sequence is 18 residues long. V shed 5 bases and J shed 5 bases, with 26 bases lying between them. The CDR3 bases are TGCGCCAGCAGTCCTTTCGGGGTTAGCGAGAGTCAAAACAATGAGCAGTTCTTC. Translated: CASSPFGVSESQNNEQFF.

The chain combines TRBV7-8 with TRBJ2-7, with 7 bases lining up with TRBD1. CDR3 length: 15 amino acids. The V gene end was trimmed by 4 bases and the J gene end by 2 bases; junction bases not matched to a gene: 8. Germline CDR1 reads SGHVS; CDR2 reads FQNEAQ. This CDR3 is CASSSETGIAYEQYF. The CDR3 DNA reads TGTGCCAGCAGCTCCGAGACAGGGATAGCCTACGAGCAGTACTTC.